These T cell receptor beta chains were read from a single sample in a study of blood T cell repertoires in COVID-19. The method was immunoSEQ multiplex PCR; TCRdb's version includes in-frame clones alone and lacks a portion of them. This sample carries around 240,000 clones, about 80% of them seen once, and the ten largest clones take around 7.2%. The sequenced sample was peripheral blood. These receptors all stem from a woman aged 45-65 years with acute or convalescent COVID-19. Each CDR3 is given with its conserved first and last residue. Fields, in order: D gene, CDR3 length, clone size, V gene, J gene, CDR3 protein, CDR3 DNA. A D gene is named only where the DNA matches it firmly. Some rows have no size entry. The others give once, few or many, or a class for an expanded clone.

d_call: TRBD1; cdr3_length: 14; clone_size: -; v_call: TRBV4-2; j_call: TRBJ2-1; cdr3_aa: CASSQGQGYNEQFF; cdr3_nt: TGTGCCAGCAGCCAAGGACAGGGGTACAATGAGCAGTTCTTC
d_call: -; cdr3_length: 14; clone_size: -; v_call: TRBV27; j_call: TRBJ2-1; cdr3_aa: CASRAGGEYNEQFF; cdr3_nt: TGTGCCAGCAGGGCCGGGGGAGAGTACAATGAGCAGTTCTTC
d_call: -; cdr3_length: 15; clone_size: -; v_call: TRBV7-8; j_call: TRBJ2-7; cdr3_aa: CASSPRQAMPYEQYF; cdr3_nt: TGTGCCAGCAGCCCTAGACAGGCCATGCCCTACGAGCAGTACTTC
d_call: TRBD2; cdr3_length: 15; clone_size: -; v_call: TRBV28; j_call: TRBJ2-7; cdr3_aa: CASSPGTSGAYEQYF; cdr3_nt: TGTGCCAGCAGTCCGGGGACTAGCGGGGCCTACGAGCAGTACTTC
d_call: -; cdr3_length: 12; clone_size: -; v_call: TRBV12-3/TRBV12-4; j_call: TRBJ2-1; cdr3_aa: CASSGQHNEQFF; cdr3_nt: TGTGCCAGCAGCGGACAGCACAATGAGCAGTTCTTC
d_call: -; cdr3_length: 15; clone_size: -; v_call: TRBV7-8; j_call: TRBJ2-3; cdr3_aa: CASSRRGFSTDTQYF; cdr3_nt: TGTGCCAGCAGCCGTCGTGGCTTTAGCACAGATACGCAGTATTTT
d_call: -; cdr3_length: 14; clone_size: -; v_call: TRBV19; j_call: TRBJ2-3; cdr3_aa: CASSVGTASDTQYF; cdr3_nt: TGTGCCAGTAGTGTCGGGACTGCGTCAGATACGCAGTATTTT
d_call: -; cdr3_length: 14; clone_size: -; v_call: TRBV3-1/TRBV3-2; j_call: TRBJ1-1; cdr3_aa: CASSQGTQNTEAFF; cdr3_nt: TGTGCCAGCAGCCAAGGAACACAGAACACTGAAGCTTTCTTT
d_call: TRBD1; cdr3_length: 15; clone_size: -; v_call: TRBV4-2; j_call: TRBJ1-4; cdr3_aa: CASSQYRDRMAKLFF; cdr3_nt: TGTGCCAGCAGCCAGTACCGGGACAGAATGGCAAAACTGTTTTTT
d_call: TRBD1; cdr3_length: 15; clone_size: -; v_call: TRBV30; j_call: TRBJ1-5; cdr3_aa: CAWDTQGGGNQPQHF; cdr3_nt: TGTGCCTGGGACACACAGGGGGGGGGCAATCAGCCCCAGCATTTT
d_call: -; cdr3_length: 16; clone_size: -; v_call: TRBV10-3; j_call: TRBJ1-6; cdr3_aa: CAISGGGSSYNSPLHF; cdr3_nt: TGTGCCATCAGTGGGGGCGGGAGCTCCTATAATTCACCCCTCCACTTT
d_call: TRBD1; cdr3_length: 14; clone_size: -; v_call: TRBV5-1; j_call: TRBJ2-7; cdr3_aa: CASSPRQGAYEQYF; cdr3_nt: TGCGCCAGCAGCCCACGACAGGGGGCGTACGAGCAGTACTTC
d_call: -; cdr3_length: 14; clone_size: -; v_call: TRBV7-9; j_call: TRBJ1-1; cdr3_aa: CASGQMTAVTEAFF; cdr3_nt: TGTGCCAGCGGCCAAATGACAGCCGTCACTGAAGCTTTCTTT
d_call: TRBD1; cdr3_length: 16; clone_size: once; v_call: TRBV19; j_call: TRBJ1-1; cdr3_aa: CASSIGWGQGATEAFF; cdr3_nt: TGTGCCAGTAGTATAGGTTGGGGACAGGGGGCCACTGAAGCTTTCTTT
d_call: -; cdr3_length: 15; clone_size: -; v_call: TRBV21-1; j_call: TRBJ2-7; cdr3_aa: CASSAQGRPSYEQYF; cdr3_nt: TGTGCCAGCAGCGCTCAGGGGCGCCCGTCCTACGAGCAGTACTTC
d_call: -; cdr3_length: 13; clone_size: -; v_call: TRBV7-2; j_call: TRBJ2-3; cdr3_aa: CASSMGSADTQYF; cdr3_nt: TGTGCCAGCAGTATGGGGAGCGCAGATACGCAGTATTTT
d_call: -; cdr3_length: 11; clone_size: -; v_call: TRBV5-5; j_call: TRBJ2-1; cdr3_aa: CASIWTDEQFF; cdr3_nt: TGTGCCAGCATATGGACTGATGAGCAGTTCTTC
d_call: -; cdr3_length: 16; clone_size: -; v_call: TRBV4-1; j_call: TRBJ1-3; cdr3_aa: CASSQEGAPSGNTIYF; cdr3_nt: TGCGCCAGCAGCCAAGAGGGGGCTCCCTCTGGAAACACCATATATTTT
d_call: TRBD2; cdr3_length: 16; clone_size: -; v_call: TRBV13; j_call: TRBJ2-1; cdr3_aa: CASSLAPTSAYNEQFF; cdr3_nt: TGTGCCAGCAGCTTAGCCCCGACTAGCGCCTACAATGAGCAGTTCTTC
d_call: -; cdr3_length: 14; clone_size: -; v_call: TRBV6-5; j_call: TRBJ2-7; cdr3_aa: CASRGGPPENEQYF; cdr3_nt: TGTGCCAGCAGGGGGGGACCCCCGGAAAACGAGCAGTACTTC
d_call: -; cdr3_length: 14; clone_size: -; v_call: TRBV7-2; j_call: TRBJ1-5; cdr3_aa: CASSPSGTSQPQHF; cdr3_nt: TGTGCCAGCAGCCCCTCCGGGACAAGTCAGCCCCAGCATTTT
d_call: TRBD1; cdr3_length: 12; clone_size: -; v_call: TRBV19; j_call: TRBJ1-2; cdr3_aa: CAGRDRAYGYTF; cdr3_nt: TGTGCCGGGAGAGACAGGGCCTATGGCTACACCTTC